This paragraph reports one TCR beta chain. As yet, its antigen is unknown. With 1 base clipped from V and 2 bases from J, the junction kept 12 bases outside the gene matches. CDR1 and CDR2 from the germline V gene are WSHSY and SAAADI. CDR3 length equals 19 residues. Scientists amplified the TCR beta CDR3 regions from RNA transcripts. Following a first-round RT-PCR that used HTBI primers, a second-round multiplex PCR was carried out. TCRdb ran MiXCR on the multiplex PCR reads and lists one entry per CDR3 protein. The sample lists approximately 700,000 distinct CDR3 sequences; roughly two fifths were seen once. Patients were left out if they had other autoimmune diseases, uncontrolled infections, pregnancy or lactation. The data are from a study of Graves' ophthalmopathy and Graves' hyperthyroidism. As for the study in general: The authors collected peripheral blood at initial diagnosis, before any treatment. Study-wide points: Using a 13-signature model, the authors split ophthalmopathy from stable hyperthyroidism, with under 90% sensitivity and 80% to 84% specificity. Blood also harbored most expanded thyroid clonotypes above 0.001 frequency.

The receptor was derived from an adult man with Graves' ophthalmopathy. The V gene is TRBV10-2, the J gene TRBJ1-5; 9 bases align to TRBD1. Material: peripheral blood. The DNA of the CDR3 is TGCGCCAGCAGTGAGTATGGCGGGACAGGGACGAGGGGCAATCAGCCCCAGCATTTT. The encoded protein is CASSEYGGTGTRGNQPQHF.